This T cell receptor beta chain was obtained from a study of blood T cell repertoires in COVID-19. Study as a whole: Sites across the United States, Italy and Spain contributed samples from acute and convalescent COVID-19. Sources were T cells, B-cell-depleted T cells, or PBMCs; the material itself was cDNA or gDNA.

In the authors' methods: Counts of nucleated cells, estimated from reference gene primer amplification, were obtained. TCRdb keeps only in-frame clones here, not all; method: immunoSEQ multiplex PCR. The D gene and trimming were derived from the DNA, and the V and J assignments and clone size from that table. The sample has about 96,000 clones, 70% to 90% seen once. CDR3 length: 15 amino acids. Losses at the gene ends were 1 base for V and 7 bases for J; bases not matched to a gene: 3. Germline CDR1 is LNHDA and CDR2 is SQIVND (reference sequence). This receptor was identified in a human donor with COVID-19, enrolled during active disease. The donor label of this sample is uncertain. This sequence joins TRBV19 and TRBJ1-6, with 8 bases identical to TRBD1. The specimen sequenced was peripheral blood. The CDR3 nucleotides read TGTGCCAGTAGTATAGGGCAGGGGGCGAATTCACCCCTCCACTTT. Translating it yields CASSIGQGANSPLHF.